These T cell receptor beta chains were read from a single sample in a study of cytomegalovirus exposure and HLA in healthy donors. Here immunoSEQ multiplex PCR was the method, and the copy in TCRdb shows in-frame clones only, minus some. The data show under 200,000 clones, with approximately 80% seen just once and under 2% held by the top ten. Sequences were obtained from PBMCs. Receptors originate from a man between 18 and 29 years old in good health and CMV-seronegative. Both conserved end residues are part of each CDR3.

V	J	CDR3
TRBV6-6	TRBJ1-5	CASTPLGGDQPQHF
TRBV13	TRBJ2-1	CASSLLAGAREQFF
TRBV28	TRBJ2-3	CASSGIGLAVVGLGMGDTQYF
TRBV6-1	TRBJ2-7	CASSEASPTYEQYF
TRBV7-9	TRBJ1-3	CSSSLEPGPAIYF
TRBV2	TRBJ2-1	CASSVHYNEQFF
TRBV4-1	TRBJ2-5	CASSQRLDVVGQETQYF
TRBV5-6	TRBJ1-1	CASSFVSSEGTEAFF
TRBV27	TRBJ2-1	CASSLSGTAYNEQFF
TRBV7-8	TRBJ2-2	CASSRTTGALNTGELFF
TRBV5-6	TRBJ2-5	CASSLTAGGLQETQYF
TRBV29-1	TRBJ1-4	CSFRANSGEKLFF
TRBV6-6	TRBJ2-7	CASSYSGRAGVEQYF
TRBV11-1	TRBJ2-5	CASSLIRGRAFVETQYF
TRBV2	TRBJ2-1	CASRQGGDEQFF
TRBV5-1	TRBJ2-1	CASSLPGLPYNEQFF
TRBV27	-	CASSLSGPQGAIARYEQYF
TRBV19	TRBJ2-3	CASSSSVNTDTQYF
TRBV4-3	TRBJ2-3	CASSQGEWEGRHTDTQYF
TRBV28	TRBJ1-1	CASSLWQGMGNTEAFF
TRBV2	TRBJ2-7	CASKTGGPYEQYF
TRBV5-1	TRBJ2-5	CASSSSGTGGSETQYF
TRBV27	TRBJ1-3	CASSLNRGSGNTIYF
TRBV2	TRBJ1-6	CASSKQELNSPLHF
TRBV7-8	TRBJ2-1	CASSLFYQRNYNEQFF
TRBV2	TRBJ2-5	CASSETPAPTEWDQETQYF
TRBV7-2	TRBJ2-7	CASSLGLAGRNEQYF
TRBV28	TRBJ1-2	CASSLPQGVPYGYTF
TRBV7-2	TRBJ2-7	CASSSTGSSYEQYF
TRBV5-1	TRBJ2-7	CASSPLLLPDEQYF
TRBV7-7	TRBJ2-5	CASSLVLGGASETQYF
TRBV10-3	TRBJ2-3	CAIAGPERGLLSTDTQYF
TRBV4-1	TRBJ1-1	CASSAPRGIGDTEAFF